This TCR beta chain appears in the sequencing data of a study of shared clonotypes between healthy human individuals. V lost 8 bases to trimming and J lost 2 bases, with 13 bases between them. From germline, CDR1 is MNHNS and CDR2 SASEGT. This CDR3 region has 13 residues. The data were produced by immunoSEQ multiplex PCR, yet TCRdb's version contains in-frame clones alone and is incomplete. Of over 400,000 clones listed, approximately 78% were seen once; the top ten hold more than 10%. This chain links TRBV6-1 with TRBJ2-7; D is undetermined. The sequence derives from a woman in her thirties or forties in good health. Some clones in this sample may be carry-over from other donors' samples. Sequenced input: PBMCs. The CDR3 DNA follows: TGTGCCAGCGGTCCTCAGGCAACCTACGAGCAGTACTTC. It specifies CASGPQATYEQYF.